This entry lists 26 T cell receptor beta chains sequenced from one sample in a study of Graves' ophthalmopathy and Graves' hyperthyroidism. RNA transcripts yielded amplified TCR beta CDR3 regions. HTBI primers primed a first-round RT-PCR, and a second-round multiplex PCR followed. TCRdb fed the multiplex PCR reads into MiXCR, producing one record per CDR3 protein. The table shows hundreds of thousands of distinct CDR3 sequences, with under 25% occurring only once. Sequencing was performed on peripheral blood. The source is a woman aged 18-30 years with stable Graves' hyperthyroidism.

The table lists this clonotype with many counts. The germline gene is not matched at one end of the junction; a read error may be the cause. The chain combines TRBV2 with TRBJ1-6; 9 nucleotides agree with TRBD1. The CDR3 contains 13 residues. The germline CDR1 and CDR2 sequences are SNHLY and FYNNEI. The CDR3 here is CASTRDRDSPFYF. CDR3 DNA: TGTGCCAGCACCAGGGACAGGGATTCCCCCTTCTACTTT.

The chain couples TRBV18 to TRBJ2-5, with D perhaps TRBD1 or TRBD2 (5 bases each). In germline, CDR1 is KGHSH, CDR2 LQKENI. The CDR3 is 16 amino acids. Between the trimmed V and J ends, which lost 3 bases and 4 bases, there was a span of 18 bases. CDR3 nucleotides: TGTGCCAGCTCACCCAATCAGGGACCGTTGGGAGAGACCCAGTACTTC. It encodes CASSPNQGPLGETQYF.

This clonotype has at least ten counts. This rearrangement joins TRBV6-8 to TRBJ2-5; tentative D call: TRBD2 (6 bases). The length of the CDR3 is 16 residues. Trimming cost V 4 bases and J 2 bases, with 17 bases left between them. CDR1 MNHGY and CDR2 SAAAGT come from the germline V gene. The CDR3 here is CASSSLDGGTQETQYF. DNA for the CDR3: TGTGCCAGCAGTTCGTTGGATGGCGGGACGCAAGAGACCCAGTACTTC.

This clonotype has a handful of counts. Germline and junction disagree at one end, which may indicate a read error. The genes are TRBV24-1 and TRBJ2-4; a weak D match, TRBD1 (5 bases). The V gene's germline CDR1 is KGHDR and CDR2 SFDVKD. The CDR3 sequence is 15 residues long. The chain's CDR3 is CATSDLGEAKNIKYF. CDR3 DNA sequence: TGTGCCACCAGTGATCTAGGGGAAGCCAAAAACATTAAGTACTTC.

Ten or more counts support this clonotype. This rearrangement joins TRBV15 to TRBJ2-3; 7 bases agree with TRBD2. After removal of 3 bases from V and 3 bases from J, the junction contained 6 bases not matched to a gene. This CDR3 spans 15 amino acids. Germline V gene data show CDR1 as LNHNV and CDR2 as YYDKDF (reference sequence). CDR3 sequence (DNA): TGTGCCACCAGCAGGGGCAGCGGGACGACAGATACGCAGTATTTT. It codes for CATSRGSGTTDTQYF.

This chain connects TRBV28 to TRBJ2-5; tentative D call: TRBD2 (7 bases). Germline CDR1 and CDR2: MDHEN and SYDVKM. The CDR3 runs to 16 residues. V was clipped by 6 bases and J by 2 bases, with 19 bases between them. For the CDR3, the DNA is TGTGCCAGCAGACCACCTGTGGGGGGGCGGCAAGAGACCCAGTACTTC. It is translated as CASRPPVGGRQETQYF.

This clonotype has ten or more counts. As DNA, the CDR3 is TGTGCCAGCAGCTTAGAGAGTTGGTTAGACACTGAAGCTTTCTTT. It specifies CASSLESWLDTEAFF. The chain couples TRBV11-2 to TRBJ1-1, with no clear D. Per the germline V gene, CDR1 is SGHAT and CDR2 is FQNNGV. The CDR3 runs to 15 residues. The V end lost 0 bases, the J end lost 3 bases, and 11 bases lay between the germline ends.

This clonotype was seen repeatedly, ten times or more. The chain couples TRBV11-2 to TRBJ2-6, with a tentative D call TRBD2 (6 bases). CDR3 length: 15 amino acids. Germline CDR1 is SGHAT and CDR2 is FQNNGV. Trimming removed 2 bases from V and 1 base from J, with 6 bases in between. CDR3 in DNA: TGTGCCAGCAGCTTACGGGGGTCTGGGGCCAACGTCCTGACTTTC. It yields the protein CASSLRGSGANVLTF. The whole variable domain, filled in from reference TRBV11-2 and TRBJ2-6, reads EAGVAQSPRYKIIEKRQSVAFWCNPISGHATLYWYQQILGQGPKLLIQFQNNGVVDDSQLPKDRFSAERLKGVDSTLKIQPAKLEDSAVYLCASSLRGSGANVLTFGAGSRLTVL.

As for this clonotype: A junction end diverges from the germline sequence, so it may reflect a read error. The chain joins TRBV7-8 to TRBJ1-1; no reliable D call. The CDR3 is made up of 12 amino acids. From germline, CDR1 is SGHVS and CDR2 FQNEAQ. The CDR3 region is CASSFEDTEAFF. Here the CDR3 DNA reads TGCGCCAGCAGCTTTGAAGACACTGAAGCTTTCTTT.

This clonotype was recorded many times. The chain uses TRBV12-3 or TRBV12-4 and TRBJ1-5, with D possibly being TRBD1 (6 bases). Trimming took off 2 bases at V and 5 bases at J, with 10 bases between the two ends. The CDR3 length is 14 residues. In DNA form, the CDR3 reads TGTGCCAGCAGTTTAAGGGGGAGCCATCAGCCCCAGCATTTT. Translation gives CASSLRGSHQPQHF.

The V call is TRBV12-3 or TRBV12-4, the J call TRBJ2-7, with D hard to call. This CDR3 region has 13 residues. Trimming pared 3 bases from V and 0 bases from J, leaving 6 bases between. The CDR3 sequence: CASSFQHSYEQYF. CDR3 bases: TGTGCCAGCAGTTTTCAACACTCCTACGAGCAGTACTTC.

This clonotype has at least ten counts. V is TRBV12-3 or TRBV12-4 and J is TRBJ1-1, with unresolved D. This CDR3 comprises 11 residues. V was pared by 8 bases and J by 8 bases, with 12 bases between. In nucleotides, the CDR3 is TGTGCCAGCGGCCGGACTCTGGAAGCTTTCTTT. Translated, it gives CASGRTLEAFF.

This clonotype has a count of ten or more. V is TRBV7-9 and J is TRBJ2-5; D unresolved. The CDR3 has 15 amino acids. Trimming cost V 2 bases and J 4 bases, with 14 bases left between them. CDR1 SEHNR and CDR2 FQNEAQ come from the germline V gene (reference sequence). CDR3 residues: CASSLPYSVGETQYF. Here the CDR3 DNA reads TGTGCCAGCAGCTTACCGTACTCAGTTGGAGAGACCCAGTACTTC. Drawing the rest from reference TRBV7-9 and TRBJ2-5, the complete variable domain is DTGVSQNPRHKITKRGQNVTFRCDPISEHNRLYWYRQTLGQGPEFLTYFQNEAQLEKSRLLSDRFSAERPKGSFSTLEIQRTEQGDSAMYLCASSLPYSVGETQYFGPGTRLLVL.

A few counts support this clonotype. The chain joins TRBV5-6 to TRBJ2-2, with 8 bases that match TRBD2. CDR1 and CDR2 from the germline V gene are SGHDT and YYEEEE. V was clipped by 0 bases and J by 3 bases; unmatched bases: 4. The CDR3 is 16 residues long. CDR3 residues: CASSLGLAGYTGELFF. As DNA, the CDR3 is TGTGCCAGCAGCTTGGGGCTAGCGGGTTACACCGGGGAGCTGTTTTTT.

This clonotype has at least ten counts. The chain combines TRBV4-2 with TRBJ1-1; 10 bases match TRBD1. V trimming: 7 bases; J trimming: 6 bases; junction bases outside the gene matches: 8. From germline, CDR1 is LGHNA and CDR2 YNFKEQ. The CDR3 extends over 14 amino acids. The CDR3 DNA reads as TGTGCCAGCACCTACGGACAGGGGGGCCCTGAAGCTTTCTTT. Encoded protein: CASTYGQGGPEAFF.

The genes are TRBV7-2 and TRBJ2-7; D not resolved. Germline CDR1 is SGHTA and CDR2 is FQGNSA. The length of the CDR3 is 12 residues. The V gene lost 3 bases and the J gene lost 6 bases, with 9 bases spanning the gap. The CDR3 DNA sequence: TGTGCCAGCAGCTTCCATACAAGCGAGCAGTACTTC. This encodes CASSFHTSEQYF.

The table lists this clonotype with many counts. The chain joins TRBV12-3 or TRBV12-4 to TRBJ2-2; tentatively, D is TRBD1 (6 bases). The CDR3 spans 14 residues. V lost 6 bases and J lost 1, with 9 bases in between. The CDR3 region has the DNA TGTGCCAGCAGGGTACAGGGGAACACCGGGGAGCTGTTTTTT. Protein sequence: CASRVQGNTGELFF.

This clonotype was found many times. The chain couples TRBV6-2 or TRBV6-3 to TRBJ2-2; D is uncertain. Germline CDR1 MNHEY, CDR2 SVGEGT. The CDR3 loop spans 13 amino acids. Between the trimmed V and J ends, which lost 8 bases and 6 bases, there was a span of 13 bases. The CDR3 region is CASDTHAAGELFF. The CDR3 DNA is TGTGCCAGCGACACCCATGCGGCCGGGGAGCTGTTTTTT.

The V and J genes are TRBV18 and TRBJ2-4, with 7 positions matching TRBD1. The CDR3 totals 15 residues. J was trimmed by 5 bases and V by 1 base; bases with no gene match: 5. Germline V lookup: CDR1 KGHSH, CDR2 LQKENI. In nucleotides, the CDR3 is TGTGCCAGCTCACCACTTAGCCAGGGGGAAAACATTCAGTACTTC. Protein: CASSPLSQGENIQYF.

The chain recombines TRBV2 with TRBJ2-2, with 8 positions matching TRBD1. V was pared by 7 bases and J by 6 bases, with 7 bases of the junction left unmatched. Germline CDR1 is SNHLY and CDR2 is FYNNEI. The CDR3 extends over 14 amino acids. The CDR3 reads CASMKQGAAGELFF. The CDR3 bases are TGTGCCAGCATGAAGCAGGGGGCTGCCGGGGAGCTGTTTTTT.

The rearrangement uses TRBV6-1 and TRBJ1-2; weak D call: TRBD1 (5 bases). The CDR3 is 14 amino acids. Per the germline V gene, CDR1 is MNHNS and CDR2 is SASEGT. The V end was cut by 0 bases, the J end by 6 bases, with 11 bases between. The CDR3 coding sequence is TGTGCCAGCAGTGAAGCGTTAGGGGCTGATGGCTACACCTTC. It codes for CASSEALGADGYTF.

Written as DNA, the CDR3 is TGTGCCAGCTGGGCGGGATATGCTTTCTTT. This sequence encodes CASWAGYAFF. This sequence joins TRBV6-1 and TRBJ1-1; D ambiguous. The V end lost 8 bases, the J end lost 11 bases, and 12 bases lay between the germline ends. CDR1 and CDR2 from the germline V gene are MNHNS and SASEGT. The CDR3 loop spans 10 amino acids.

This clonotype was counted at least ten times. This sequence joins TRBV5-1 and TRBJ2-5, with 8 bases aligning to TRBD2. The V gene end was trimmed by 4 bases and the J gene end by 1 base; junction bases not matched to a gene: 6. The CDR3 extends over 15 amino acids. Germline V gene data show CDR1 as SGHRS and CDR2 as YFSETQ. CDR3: CASSRFSGAQETQYF. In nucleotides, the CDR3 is TGCGCCAGCAGCCGATTTAGCGGGGCCCAAGAGACCCAGTACTTC.

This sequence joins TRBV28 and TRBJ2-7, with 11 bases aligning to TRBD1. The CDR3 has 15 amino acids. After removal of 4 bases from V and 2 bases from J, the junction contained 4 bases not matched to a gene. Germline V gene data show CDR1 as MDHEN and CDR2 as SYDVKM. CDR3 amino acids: CASSSPDRGPYEQYF. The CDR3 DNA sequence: TGTGCCAGCAGTTCCCCGGACAGGGGGCCCTACGAGCAGTACTTC. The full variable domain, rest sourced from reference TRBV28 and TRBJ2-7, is DVKVTQSSRYLVKRTGEKVFLECVQDMDHENMFWYRQDPGLGLRLIYFSYDVKMKEKGDIPEGYSVSREKKERFSLILESASTNQTSMYLCASSSPDRGPYEQYFGPGTRLTVT.

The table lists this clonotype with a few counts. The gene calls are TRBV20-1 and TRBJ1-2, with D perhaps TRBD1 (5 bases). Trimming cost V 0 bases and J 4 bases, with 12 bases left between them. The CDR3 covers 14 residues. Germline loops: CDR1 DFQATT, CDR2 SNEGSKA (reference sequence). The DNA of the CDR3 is TGCAGTGCTAGAGATCTGGTACAGGTCTATGGCTACACCTTC. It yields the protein CSARDLVQVYGYTF.

CDR3 residues: CASRLVEYYEQYF. DNA for the CDR3: TGTGCCAGCAGACTAGTTGAATACTACGAGCAGTACTTC. This chain connects TRBV6-1 to TRBJ2-7, with a weak D call TRBD2 (5 bases). CDR1 and CDR2 from the germline V gene are MNHNS and SASEGT. The CDR3 is 13 residues long. V gave up 6 bases and J gave up 3 bases, with 12 bases separating them.